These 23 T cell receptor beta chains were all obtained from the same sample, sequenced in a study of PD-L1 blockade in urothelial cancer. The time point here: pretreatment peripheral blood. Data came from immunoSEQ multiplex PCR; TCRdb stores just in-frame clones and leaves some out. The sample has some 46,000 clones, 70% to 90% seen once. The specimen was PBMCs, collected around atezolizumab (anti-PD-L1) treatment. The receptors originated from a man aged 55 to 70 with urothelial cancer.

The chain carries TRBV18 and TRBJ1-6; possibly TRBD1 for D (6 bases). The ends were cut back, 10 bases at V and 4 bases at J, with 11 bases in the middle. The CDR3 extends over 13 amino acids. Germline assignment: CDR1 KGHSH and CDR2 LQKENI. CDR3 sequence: CATRGQYNSPLHF. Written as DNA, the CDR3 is TGTGCCACCCGTGGACAGTATAATTCACCCCTCCACTTT.

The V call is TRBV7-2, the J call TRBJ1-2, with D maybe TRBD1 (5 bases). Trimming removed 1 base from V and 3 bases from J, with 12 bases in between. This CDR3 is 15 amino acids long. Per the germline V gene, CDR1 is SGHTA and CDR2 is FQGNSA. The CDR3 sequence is CASSLDSGKDYGYTF. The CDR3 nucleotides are TGTGCCAGCAGCTTAGATTCAGGGAAGGACTATGGCTACACCTTC.

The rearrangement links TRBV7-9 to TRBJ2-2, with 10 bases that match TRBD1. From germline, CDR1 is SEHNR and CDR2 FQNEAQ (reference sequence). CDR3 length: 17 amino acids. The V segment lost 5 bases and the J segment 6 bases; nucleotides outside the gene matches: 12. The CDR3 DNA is TGTGCCAGCAGCCCTCTGACAGGGGGCTTAACGGCCGGGGAGCTGTTTTTT. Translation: CASSPLTGGLTAGELFF.

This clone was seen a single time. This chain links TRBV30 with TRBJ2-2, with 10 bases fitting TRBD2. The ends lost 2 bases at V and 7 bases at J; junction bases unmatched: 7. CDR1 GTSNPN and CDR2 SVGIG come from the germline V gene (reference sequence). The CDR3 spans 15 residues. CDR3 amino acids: CAWSKSGRADGELFF. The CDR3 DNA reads TGTGCCTGGAGTAAGAGCGGGAGGGCCGACGGGGAGCTGTTTTTT.

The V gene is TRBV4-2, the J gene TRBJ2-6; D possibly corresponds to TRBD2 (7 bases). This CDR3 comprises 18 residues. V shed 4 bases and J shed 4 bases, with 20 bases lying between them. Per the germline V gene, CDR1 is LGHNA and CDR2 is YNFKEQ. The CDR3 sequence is CASSPGGRDSSGANVLTF. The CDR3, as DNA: TGTGCCAGCAGCCCCGGGGGGCGGGATTCTTCCGGGGCCAACGTCCTGACTTTC.

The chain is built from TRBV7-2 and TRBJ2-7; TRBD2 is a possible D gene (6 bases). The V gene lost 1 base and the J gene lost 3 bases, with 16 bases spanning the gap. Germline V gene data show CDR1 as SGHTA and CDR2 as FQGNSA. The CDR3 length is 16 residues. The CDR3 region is CASSLDEQGLYYEQYF. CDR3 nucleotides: TGTGCCAGCAGCTTAGATGAGCAGGGACTTTACTACGAGCAGTACTTC.

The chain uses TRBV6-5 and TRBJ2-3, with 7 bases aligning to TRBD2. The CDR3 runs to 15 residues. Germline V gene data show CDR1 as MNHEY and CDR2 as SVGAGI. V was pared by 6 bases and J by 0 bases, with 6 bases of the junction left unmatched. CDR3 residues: CASSLSGYSTDTQYF. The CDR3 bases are TGTGCCAGCAGCCTTAGCGGGTATAGCACAGATACGCAGTATTTT.

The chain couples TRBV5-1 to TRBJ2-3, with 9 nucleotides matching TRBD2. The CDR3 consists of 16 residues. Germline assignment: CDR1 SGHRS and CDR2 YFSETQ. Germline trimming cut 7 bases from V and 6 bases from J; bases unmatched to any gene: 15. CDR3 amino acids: CASVASWAGGKDTQYF. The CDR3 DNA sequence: TGCGCCAGCGTGGCTTCGTGGGCGGGGGGGAAGGATACGCAGTATTTT.

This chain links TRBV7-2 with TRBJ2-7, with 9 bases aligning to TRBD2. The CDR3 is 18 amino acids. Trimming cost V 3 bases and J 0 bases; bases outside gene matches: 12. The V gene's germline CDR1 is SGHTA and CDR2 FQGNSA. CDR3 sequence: CASSFSSSSGARSYEQYF. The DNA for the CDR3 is TGTGCCAGCAGCTTCAGCAGCTCTAGCGGGGCCCGCTCCTACGAGCAGTACTTC. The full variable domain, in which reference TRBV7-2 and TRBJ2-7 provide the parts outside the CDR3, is GAGVSQSPSNKVTEKGKDVELRCDPISGHTALYWYRQSLGQGLEFLIYFQGNSAPDKSGLPSDRFSAERTGGSVSTLTIQRTQQEDSAVYLCASSFSSSSGARSYEQYFGPGTRLTVT.

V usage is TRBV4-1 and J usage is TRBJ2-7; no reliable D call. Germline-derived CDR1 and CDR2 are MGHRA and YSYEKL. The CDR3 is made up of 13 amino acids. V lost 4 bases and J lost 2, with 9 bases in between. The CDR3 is CASSPRQAYEQYF. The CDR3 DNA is TGCGCCAGCAGCCCCCGGCAGGCCTACGAGCAGTACTTC.

The CDR3 coding sequence is TGTGCCAGCAGTTTATTGGGGACAGGGGGGCCCCAAGAGACCCAGTACTTC. Amino acid sequence: CASSLLGTGGPQETQYF. V usage is TRBV27 and J usage is TRBJ2-5; TRBD1 matches at 11 bases. With 1 base clipped from V and 1 base from J, the junction kept 5 bases outside the gene matches. CDR3 length equals 17 residues. The germline CDR1 and CDR2 sequences are MNHEY and SMNVEV (reference sequence).

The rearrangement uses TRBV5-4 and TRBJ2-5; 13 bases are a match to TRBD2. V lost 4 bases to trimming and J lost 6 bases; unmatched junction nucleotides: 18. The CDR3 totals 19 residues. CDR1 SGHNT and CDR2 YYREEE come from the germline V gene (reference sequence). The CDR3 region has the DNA TGTGCCAGCAGCGAACCGACTAGCGGGGGGTCGCTCCGGGCCAAGACCCAGTACTTC. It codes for CASSEPTSGGSLRAKTQYF.

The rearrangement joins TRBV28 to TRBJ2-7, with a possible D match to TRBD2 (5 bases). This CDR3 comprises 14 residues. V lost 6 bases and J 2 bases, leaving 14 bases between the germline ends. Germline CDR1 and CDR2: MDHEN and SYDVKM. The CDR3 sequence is CASSLRGTTYEQYF. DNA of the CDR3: TGTGCCAGCAGCCTCCGGGGTACTACCTACGAGCAGTACTTC.

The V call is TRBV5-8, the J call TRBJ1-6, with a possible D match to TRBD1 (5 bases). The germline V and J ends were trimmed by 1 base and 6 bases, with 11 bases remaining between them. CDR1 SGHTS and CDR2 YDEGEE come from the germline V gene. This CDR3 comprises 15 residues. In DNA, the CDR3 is TGTGCCAGCAGCTTGACAGGAGAGAGTAATTCACCCCTCCACTTT. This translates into CASSLTGESNSPLHF.

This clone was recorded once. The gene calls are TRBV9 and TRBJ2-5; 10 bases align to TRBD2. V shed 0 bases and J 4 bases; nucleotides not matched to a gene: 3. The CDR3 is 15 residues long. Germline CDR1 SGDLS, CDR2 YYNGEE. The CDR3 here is CASSVALAGLETQYF. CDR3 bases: TGTGCCAGCAGCGTAGCACTAGCGGGGCTAGAGACCCAGTACTTC.

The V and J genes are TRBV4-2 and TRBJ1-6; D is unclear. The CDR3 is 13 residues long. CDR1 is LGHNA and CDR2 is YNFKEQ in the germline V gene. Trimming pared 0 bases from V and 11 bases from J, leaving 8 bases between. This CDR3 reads CASSQESVPPLHF. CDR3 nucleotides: TGTGCCAGCAGCCAAGAGAGTGTGCCACCCCTCCACTTT.

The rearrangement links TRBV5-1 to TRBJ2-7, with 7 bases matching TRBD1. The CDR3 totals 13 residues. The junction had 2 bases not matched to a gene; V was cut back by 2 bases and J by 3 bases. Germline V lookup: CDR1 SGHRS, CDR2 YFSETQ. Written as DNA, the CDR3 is TGCGCCAGCAGCTTTGGACAGGACTACGAGCAGTACTTC. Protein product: CASSFGQDYEQYF.

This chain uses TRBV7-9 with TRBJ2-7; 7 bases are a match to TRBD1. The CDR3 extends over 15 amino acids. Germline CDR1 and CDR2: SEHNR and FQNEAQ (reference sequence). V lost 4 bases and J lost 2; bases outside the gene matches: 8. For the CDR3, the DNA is TGTGCCAGCAGCTCAATTTGGACAGGTCCCTACGAGCAGTACTTC. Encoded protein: CASSSIWTGPYEQYF. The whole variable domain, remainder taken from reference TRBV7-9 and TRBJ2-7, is DTGVSQNPRHKITKRGQNVTFRCDPISEHNRLYWYRQTLGQGPEFLTYFQNEAQLEKSRLLSDRFSAERPKGSFSTLEIQRTEQGDSAMYLCASSSIWTGPYEQYFGPGTRLTVT.

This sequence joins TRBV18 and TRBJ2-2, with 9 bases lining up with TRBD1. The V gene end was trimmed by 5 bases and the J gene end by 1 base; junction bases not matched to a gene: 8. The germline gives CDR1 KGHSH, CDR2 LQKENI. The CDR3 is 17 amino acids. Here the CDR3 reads CASSTRGGQGNTGELFF. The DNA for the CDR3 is TGTGCCAGCTCAACCCGAGGGGGACAGGGGAACACCGGGGAGCTGTTTTTT.

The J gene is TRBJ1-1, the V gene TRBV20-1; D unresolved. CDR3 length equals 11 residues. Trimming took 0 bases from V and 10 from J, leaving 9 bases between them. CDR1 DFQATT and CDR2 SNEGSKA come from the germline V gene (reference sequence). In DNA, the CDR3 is TGCAGTGCTAGAGATTTCCGGGGAGCTTTCTTT. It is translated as CSARDFRGAFF.

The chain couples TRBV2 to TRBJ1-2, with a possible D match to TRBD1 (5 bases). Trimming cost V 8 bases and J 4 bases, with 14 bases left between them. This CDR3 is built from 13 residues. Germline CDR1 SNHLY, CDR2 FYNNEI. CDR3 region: CASEAGDSYGYTF. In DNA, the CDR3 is TGTGCCAGCGAGGCGGGGGATAGCTATGGCTACACCTTC. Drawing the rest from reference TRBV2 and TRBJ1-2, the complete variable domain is EPEVTQTPSHQVTQMGQEVILRCVPISNHLYFYWYRQILGQKVEFLVSFYNNEISEKSEIFDDQFSVERPDGSNFTLKIRSTKLEDSAMYFCASEAGDSYGYTFGSGTRLTVV.

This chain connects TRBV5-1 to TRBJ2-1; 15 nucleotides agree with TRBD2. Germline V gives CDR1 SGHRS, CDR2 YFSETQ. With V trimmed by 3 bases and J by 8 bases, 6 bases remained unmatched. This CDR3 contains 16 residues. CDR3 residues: CASSWRTSGGVDEQFF. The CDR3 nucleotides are TGCGCCAGCAGCTGGCGGACTAGCGGGGGGGTTGATGAGCAGTTCTTC.

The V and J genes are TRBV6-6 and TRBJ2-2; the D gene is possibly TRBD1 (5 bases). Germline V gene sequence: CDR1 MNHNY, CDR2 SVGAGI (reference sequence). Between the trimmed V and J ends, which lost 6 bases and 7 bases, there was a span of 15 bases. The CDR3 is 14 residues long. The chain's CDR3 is CASSPTPGLGELFF. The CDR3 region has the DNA TGTGCCAGCAGCCCAACTCCAGGGCTCGGGGAGCTGTTTTTT.